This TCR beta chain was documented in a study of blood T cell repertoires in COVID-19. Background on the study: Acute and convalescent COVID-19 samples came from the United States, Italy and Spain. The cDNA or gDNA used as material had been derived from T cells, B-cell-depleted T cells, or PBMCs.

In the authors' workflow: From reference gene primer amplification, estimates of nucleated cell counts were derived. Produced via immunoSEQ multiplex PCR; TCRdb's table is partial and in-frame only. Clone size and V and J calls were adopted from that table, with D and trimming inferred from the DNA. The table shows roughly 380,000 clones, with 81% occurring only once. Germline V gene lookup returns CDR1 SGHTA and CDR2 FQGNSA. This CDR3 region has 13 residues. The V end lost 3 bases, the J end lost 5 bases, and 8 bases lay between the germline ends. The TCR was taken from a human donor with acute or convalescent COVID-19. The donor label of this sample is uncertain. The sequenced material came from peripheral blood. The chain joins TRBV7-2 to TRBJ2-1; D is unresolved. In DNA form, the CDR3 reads TGTGCCAGCAGCTTGAGCAGCGACAATGAGCAGTTCTTC. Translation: CASSLSSDNEQFF. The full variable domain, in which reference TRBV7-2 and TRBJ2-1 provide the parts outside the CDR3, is GAGVSQSPSNKVTEKGKDVELRCDPISGHTALYWYRQSLGQGLEFLIYFQGNSAPDKSGLPSDRFSAERTGGSVSTLTIQRTQQEDSAVYLCASSLSSDNEQFFGPGTRLTVL.